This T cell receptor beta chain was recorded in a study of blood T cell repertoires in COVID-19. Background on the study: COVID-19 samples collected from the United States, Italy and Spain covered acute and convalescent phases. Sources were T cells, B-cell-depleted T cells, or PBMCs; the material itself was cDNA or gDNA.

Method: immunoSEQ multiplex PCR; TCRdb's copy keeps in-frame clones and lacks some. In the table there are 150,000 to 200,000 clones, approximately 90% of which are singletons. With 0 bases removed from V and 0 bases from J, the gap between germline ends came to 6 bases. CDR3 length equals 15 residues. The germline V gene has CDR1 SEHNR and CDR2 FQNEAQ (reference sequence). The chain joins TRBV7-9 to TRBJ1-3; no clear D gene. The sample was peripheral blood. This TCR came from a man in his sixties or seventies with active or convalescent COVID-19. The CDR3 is CASSLAPLSGNTIYF. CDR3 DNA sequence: TGTGCCAGCAGCTTAGCCCCACTCTCTGGAAACACCATATATTTT.